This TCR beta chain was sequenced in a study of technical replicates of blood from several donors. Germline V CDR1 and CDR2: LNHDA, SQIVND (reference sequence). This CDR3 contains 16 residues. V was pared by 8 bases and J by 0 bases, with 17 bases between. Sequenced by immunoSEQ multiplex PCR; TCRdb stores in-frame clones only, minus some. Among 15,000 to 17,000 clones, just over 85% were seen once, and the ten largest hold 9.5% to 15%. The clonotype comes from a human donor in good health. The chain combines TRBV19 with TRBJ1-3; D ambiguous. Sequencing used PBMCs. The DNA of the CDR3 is TGTGCCAGTCGTAACAGAATTCTAAGCTCTGGAAACACCATATATTTT. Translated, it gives CASRNRILSSGNTIYF.